This T cell receptor (beta chain) stems from a study of CD8+CD57+ T cells in acquired aplastic anemia. About the research overall: Average DNA yield from sorted CD4+ and CD8+ cells was about 2.9 ug. Healthy donors yielded some 10 million CD4+ cell reads on average.

This clonotype was counted ten times or more. Antigen specificity is unknown. The V end lost 6 bases, the J end lost 7 bases, and 15 bases lay between the germline ends. The germline CDR1 and CDR2 sequences are MDHEN and SYDVKM. CDR3 length: 13 residues. Study-level findings and limits: Both patients and controls carried the same twenty-nine CD8+ CDR3 sequences. CD8+ Simpson's diversity showed no significant patient-control difference.

Profiling that covered TCR beta VDJ and CDR3 relied on genomic DNA as its template. TCRdb reprocessed the reads via MiXCR and lists one record per CDR3 protein. This table holds some 180,000 distinct CDR3 sequences, under 55% found once. The rearrangement joins TRBV28 to TRBJ1-2; D perhaps matches TRBD1 (5 bases). The sequenced sample consisted of sorted CD4+, CD8+, or CD8+CD57+ T cells (not recorded which) from PBMCs. The TCR comes from a human donor in good health. The CDR3 loop reads CASRISPGIGYTF. For the CDR3, the DNA is TGTGCCAGCAGAATCTCGCCAGGGATTGGCTACACCTTC.